The 27 T cell receptor beta chains in this list originate from one sample, sequenced in a study of shared clonotypes between healthy human individuals. Assay: immunoSEQ multiplex PCR; the TCRdb copy retains only in-frame clones and omits some. This table holds fewer than 2.5 million clones, 93% found once. The sample taken for sequencing was naive CD4+ T cells from PBMCs. As to subset: CD45RA+ positively selected. The source of these receptors is a man between 18 and 29 years old in good health. Some clones in this sample may be carry-over from other donors' samples.

This sequence joins TRBV5-1 and TRBJ2-5; possibly TRBD2 for D (6 bases). The CDR3 consists of 15 residues. The germline CDR1 and CDR2 sequences are SGHRS and YFSETQ. The V end was cut by 2 bases, the J end by 1 base, with 12 bases between. The CDR3 loop is CASSFTPTSQETQYF. The CDR3 DNA sequence: TGCGCCAGCAGCTTCACTCCGACTAGCCAAGAGACCCAGTACTTC. The whole variable domain, remainder taken from reference TRBV5-1 and TRBJ2-5, is KAGVTQTPRYLIKTRGQQVTLSCSPISGHRSVSWYQQTPGQGLQFLFEYFSETQRNKGNFPGRFSGRQFSNSRSEMNVSTLELGDSALYLCASSFTPTSQETQYFGPGTRLLVL.

The chain is built from TRBV28 and TRBJ2-7; weak D call: TRBD1 (6 bases). Trimming removed 3 bases at V and 0 bases at J, with 15 bases between. Germline lookup yields CDR1 MDHEN and CDR2 SYDVKM. CDR3 size: 16 residues. The CDR3 here is CASSFLSGGSSYEQYF. The CDR3 region has the DNA TGTGCCAGCAGTTTTCTGTCTGGGGGCAGCTCCTACGAGCAGTACTTC.

J is TRBJ1-3 and V is TRBV13; D not resolved. Germline CDR1 and CDR2: PRHDT and FYEKMQ (reference sequence). The CDR3 loop spans 14 amino acids. V was cut by 2 bases and J by 3 bases, with 8 bases left in between. The CDR3 nucleotides read TGTGCCAGCAGCTTACGGCAACTTGGAAACACCATATATTTT. As protein: CASSLRQLGNTIYF.

The chain recombines TRBV10-1 with TRBJ1-5, with D tentatively TRBD1 (5 bases). Trimming took off 6 bases at V and 5 bases at J, with 11 bases between the two ends. Germline values: CDR1 WNHNN, CDR2 SYGVQD (reference sequence). CDR3 length: 13 amino acids. Here the CDR3 DNA reads TGCGCCAGCAGCGAAGACAGATATCAGCCCCAGCATTTT. Its translation is CASSEDRYQPQHF.

The gene calls are TRBV4-3 and TRBJ2-5; TRBD2 aligns across 12 bases. Germline assignment: CDR1 LGHNA and CDR2 YSLEER. The CDR3 sequence is 15 residues long. V lost 4 bases to trimming and J lost 5 bases; unmatched junction nucleotides: 5. The CDR3 DNA sequence: TGCGCCAGCAGCCCTAGCGGGAGGGCCGAGGAGACCCAGTACTTC. Its protein is CASSPSGRAEETQYF.

The CDR3 sequence is CASATTEIEQYF. The CDR3 coding sequence is TGTGCCAGCGCAACCACGGAGATCGAGCAGTACTTC. The chain employs TRBV18 and TRBJ2-7, with D uncertain. The V end lost 8 bases, the J end lost 6 bases, and 14 bases lay between the germline ends. Per the germline V gene, CDR1 is KGHSH and CDR2 is LQKENI. The CDR3 is made up of 12 amino acids.

This clone has a single count. This rearrangement joins TRBV30 to TRBJ1-5, with D possibly matching TRBD1 (6 bases). Germline values: CDR1 GTSNPN, CDR2 SVGIG (reference sequence). The CDR3 loop spans 14 amino acids. V lost 1 base and J 3 bases, leaving 10 bases between the germline ends. In DNA form, the CDR3 reads TGTGCCTGGAGTGATGGGGGGCTCAATCAGCCCCAGCATTTT. This gives the protein CAWSDGGLNQPQHF.

V usage is TRBV9 and J usage is TRBJ2-3; TRBD2 aligns across 10 bases. The V gene's germline CDR1 is SGDLS and CDR2 YYNGEE. Trimming took 1 base from V and 5 from J; bases not matched to a gene: 10. This CDR3 has 17 residues. Here the CDR3 reads CASSVREAGGYGDTQYF. CDR3 DNA: TGTGCCAGCAGCGTACGGGAAGCGGGAGGGTATGGAGATACGCAGTATTTT. The full variable domain, with the rest looked up from reference TRBV9 and TRBJ2-3, is DSGVTQTPKHLITATGQRVTLRCSPRSGDLSVYWYQQSLDQGLQFLIQYYNGEERAKGNILERFSAQQFPDLHSELNLSSLELGDSALYFCASSVREAGGYGDTQYFGPGTRLTVL.

This chain joins TRBV6-1 and TRBJ2-1, with 10 bases lining up with TRBD2. V lost 4 bases to trimming and J lost 0 bases; unmatched junction nucleotides: 12. Germline lookup yields CDR1 MNHNS and CDR2 SASEGT. This CDR3 is built from 19 residues. The CDR3, as DNA: TGTGCCAGCAGTGCCTTAGGACTAGCGGAGGCCCTCTCCTACAATGAGCAGTTCTTC. It specifies CASSALGLAEALSYNEQFF.

The chain recombines TRBV5-1 with TRBJ2-1; D remains unclear. The CDR3 has 14 amino acids. The V and J ends lost 4 bases and 9 bases respectively, with 17 bases between them. Germline V lookup: CDR1 SGHRS, CDR2 YFSETQ. The CDR3 region is CASSPAAPAREQFF. The CDR3 region has the DNA TGCGCCAGCAGCCCTGCGGCCCCGGCCCGTGAGCAGTTCTTC.

V gene TRBV5-4 combines with J gene TRBJ2-5; 8 positions agree with TRBD1. The germline V gene has CDR1 SGHNT and CDR2 YYREEE (reference sequence). Trimming cost V 4 bases and J 5 bases; bases outside gene matches: 13. The CDR3 is made up of 16 amino acids. CDR3 DNA: TGTGCCAGCAGCCCCTTGGACGGACAGGGCCGGGAGACCCAGTACTTC. Protein sequence: CASSPLDGQGRETQYF.

Worth noting for this clone: This sample includes further DNA sequences coding for the same CDR3. The chain joins TRBV5-1 to TRBJ2-3; D call uncertain. V was cut by 4 bases and J by 0 bases, with 6 bases left in between. There are 13 residues in the CDR3. Germline lookup yields CDR1 SGHRS and CDR2 YFSETQ. CDR3 amino acids: CASSEPSTDTQYF. The CDR3 region has the DNA TGCGCCAGCAGCGAACCTAGCACAGATACGCAGTATTTT.

V is TRBV11-2 and J is TRBJ2-7; D may be TRBD2 (5 bases). The ends were cut back, 0 bases at V and 0 bases at J, with 9 bases in the middle. Germline V lookup: CDR1 SGHAT, CDR2 FQNNGV. The length of the CDR3 is 15 residues. The CDR3: CASSLDAGPSYEQYF. Written as DNA, the CDR3 is TGTGCCAGCAGCTTAGATGCGGGCCCCTCCTACGAGCAGTACTTC.

The CDR3 protein is CASSLRTGGMNTEAFF. For the CDR3, the DNA is TGTGCCAGCAGCTTAAGGACAGGGGGCATGAACACTGAAGCTTTCTTT. The gene calls are TRBV7-8 and TRBJ1-1; 11 nucleotides line up with TRBD1. The V gene's germline CDR1 is SGHVS and CDR2 FQNEAQ. The CDR3 totals 16 residues. The V segment lost 2 bases and the J segment 0 bases; nucleotides outside the gene matches: 2.

This clone has more than one count but fewer than ten. Other DNA sequences within the sample encode an identical CDR3. The genes are TRBV7-3 and TRBJ1-3; D call uncertain. The CDR3 has 13 amino acids. Germline CDR1 reads SGHTA; CDR2 reads FQGTGA. Between the trimmed V and J ends, which lost 5 bases and 0 bases, there was a span of 5 bases. In nucleotides, the CDR3 is TGTGCCAGCAGCCCGAGCTCTGGAAACACCATATATTTT. This encodes CASSPSSGNTIYF.

A few counts support this clone. The identical CDR3 is also encoded by other nucleotide sequences in the sample. V gene TRBV5-1 combines with J gene TRBJ1-1; D is ambiguous. Trimming shortened V by 0 bases and J by 1 base, and 7 bases separated the two germline ends. The CDR3 is 14 amino acids. CDR1 is SGHRS, CDR2 YFSETQ, per germline. CDR3 amino acids: CASSLGRGNTEAFF. DNA of the CDR3: TGCGCCAGCAGCTTGGGGCGGGGGAACACTGAAGCTTTCTTT.

The V gene is TRBV19, the J gene TRBJ2-2; D ambiguous. The CDR3 runs 15 residues. Germline V gene lookup returns CDR1 LNHDA and CDR2 SQIVND (reference sequence). The germline V and J ends were trimmed by 2 bases and 2 bases, with 9 bases remaining between them. The CDR3 loop reads CASSILWQNTGELFF. DNA of the CDR3: TGTGCCAGTAGTATACTATGGCAAAACACCGGGGAGCTGTTTTTT.

Details on this clone: Other DNA sequences of this sample code for an identical CDR3. The genes are TRBV6-5 and TRBJ2-5, with 8 bases that match TRBD1. The germline V gene encodes CDR1 MNHEY and CDR2 SVGAGI. The V segment lost 5 bases and the J segment 4 bases; nucleotides outside the gene matches: 6. The CDR3 spans 14 residues. The CDR3 region has the DNA TGTGCCAGCAGTCGGCAGGGGGCTGCAGAGACCCAGTACTTC. Its protein is CASSRQGAAETQYF.

The rearrangement uses TRBV10-2 and TRBJ1-5, with 9 bases identical to TRBD1. CDR3 size: 14 residues. Looked up from germline, CDR1 is WSHSY and CDR2 is SAAADI. The V segment lost 7 bases and the J segment 5 bases; nucleotides outside the gene matches: 6. CDR3 sequence reads: CASNRGLEDQPQHF. CDR3 DNA: TGCGCCAGCAACAGGGGGCTTGAGGATCAGCCCCAGCATTTT.

This clone was counted a single time. The chain carries TRBV19 and TRBJ1-5; D uncertain. V shed 3 bases and J shed 5 bases, with 8 bases lying between them. Germline lookup yields CDR1 LNHDA and CDR2 SQIVND (reference sequence). This CDR3 is 13 amino acids long. In DNA, the CDR3 is TGTGCCAGTAGTATTGGGGATTATCAGCCCCAGCATTTT. Protein: CASSIGDYQPQHF.

As to this clone: The same CDR3 is also encoded by other DNA sequences in this sample. This CDR3 reads CASRRRNTEAFF. CDR3 coding DNA: TGTGCCAGCAGACGGAGGAACACTGAAGCTTTCTTT. This chain joins TRBV6-5 and TRBJ1-1, with D uncertain. Germline V lookup: CDR1 MNHEY, CDR2 SVGAGI. The CDR3 loop spans 12 amino acids. Trimming shortened V by 6 bases and J by 1 base, and 6 bases separated the two germline ends.

Comment on this clone: A read error may account for a junction end that differs from germline. The V and J genes are TRBV6-1 and TRBJ2-7; TRBD2 aligns across 15 bases. The CDR3 is 15 residues long. Germline CDR1 reads MNHNS; CDR2 reads SASEGT. For the CDR3, the DNA is TGTGCCAGCAGTGATTTTCTTTCGGGGGGACTAGCGGGAGGCTTC. It codes for CASSDFLSGGLAGGF.

Only one count was recorded for this clone. This rearrangement joins TRBV6-5 to TRBJ2-7; TRBD1 aligns across 10 bases. V lost 7 bases and J lost 7; bases outside the gene matches: 13. Germline V gene lookup returns CDR1 MNHEY and CDR2 SVGAGI. The CDR3 loop spans 15 amino acids. As DNA, the CDR3 is TGTGCCAGCAAGGAGGGGGGACAGGGGCTTGGGGAGCAGTACTTC. It codes for CASKEGGQGLGEQYF.

The rearrangement uses TRBV28 and TRBJ2-3; D may match TRBD1 or TRBD2 (5 bases each). The CDR3 covers 13 residues. CDR1 MDHEN and CDR2 SYDVKM come from the germline V gene. V lost 7 bases and J 6 bases, leaving 14 bases between the germline ends. DNA of the CDR3: TGTGCCAGCATGCAGCGCTGGGGGGATACGCAGTATTTT. Translated: CASMQRWGDTQYF. The whole variable domain, filled in from reference TRBV28 and TRBJ2-3, reads DVKVTQSSRYLVKRTGEKVFLECVQDMDHENMFWYRQDPGLGLRLIYFSYDVKMKEKGDIPEGYSVSREKKERFSLILESASTNQTSMYLCASMQRWGDTQYFGPGTRLTVL.

This sequence joins TRBV18 and TRBJ1-2; possible D gene TRBD1, 5 bases. Deletions cut 6 bases from V and 4 bases from J, with 18 bases between. Per the germline V gene, CDR1 is KGHSH and CDR2 is LQKENI. The CDR3 has 15 residues. In nucleotides, the CDR3 is TGTGCCAGCTCCCAAAGCCGGGACGGCACCTATGGCTACACCTTC. Translation: CASSQSRDGTYGYTF.

The V and J genes are TRBV7-2 and TRBJ2-3; TRBD2 aligns across 8 bases. The germline V gene encodes CDR1 SGHTA and CDR2 FQGNSA. The J segment lost 2 bases and the V segment lost 1 base, leaving 5 bases of the junction unmatched. CDR3 length: 16 amino acids. CDR3 sequence (DNA): TGTGCCAGCAGCTTAGGACCACTAGCGGACACAGATACGCAGTATTTT. Amino acids: CASSLGPLADTDTQYF.

The gene calls are TRBV18 and TRBJ2-7; TRBD1 agrees at 11 bases. J gave up 6 bases and V 2 bases, and 6 bases lay outside the gene matches. This CDR3 comprises 15 residues. From germline, CDR1 is KGHSH and CDR2 LQKENI. The CDR3 protein is CASSPSPGQGVEQYF. Here the CDR3 DNA reads TGTGCCAGCTCACCATCCCCGGGACAGGGGGTCGAGCAGTACTTC.